Below are 4 T cell receptor beta chains sequenced from a single sample in a study of CD8+ T cells in alopecia areata. Treatment of the sample: oral pan-JAK inhibitor, 5-10 mg twice daily. It was cDNA, reverse transcribed from extracted RNA, that served as the sequencing template. Method: immunoSEQ multiplex PCR; TCRdb's copy keeps in-frame clones and lacks some. The top ten clones hold 30% of a sample with fewer than 150,000 clones, 50% to 75% of them seen once. Here the sequenced sample was CD8+ T cells sorted from blood, taken at week 4, from a patient treated with tofacitinib. These receptors came from a human donor with alopecia areata.

The chain is built from TRBV15 and TRBJ2-4, with D possibly being TRBD1 (5 bases). The CDR3 totals 16 residues. V was clipped by 1 base and J by 0 bases, with 10 bases between them. CDR1 is LNHNV, CDR2 YYDKDF, per germline (reference sequence). In DNA, the CDR3 is TGTGCCACCAGCAGAGTCAGGGCACTAGCCAAAAACATTCAGTACTTC. Translated: CATSRVRALAKNIQYF.

The genes are TRBV7-9 and TRBJ2-7; 9 bases map to TRBD2. Germline V CDR1 and CDR2: SEHNR, FQNEAQ (reference sequence). CDR3 size: 14 residues. V lost 4 bases, J lost 5 bases, and 6 bases stayed unmatched. This CDR3 is CASSWSGGPNEQYF. The CDR3 region has the DNA TGTGCCAGCAGCTGGAGCGGGGGGCCCAACGAGCAGTACTTC.

This clone came up a few times. The chain carries TRBV29-1 and TRBJ1-4; weak D call: TRBD1 (6 bases). V was shortened by 7 bases and J by 13 bases, with 16 bases between the two germline ends. The germline V gene encodes CDR1 SQVTM and CDR2 ANQGSEA. The CDR3 consists of 11 residues. In DNA form, the CDR3 reads TGCAGCGATTACAGGGTCGAGGGACTGTTTTTT. Translating gives CSDYRVEGLFF.

The genes are TRBV13 and TRBJ2-1; 8 bases agree with TRBD1. V dropped 5 bases and J dropped 6; count of bases not matched to a gene: 6. This CDR3 contains 14 residues. Germline CDR1 and CDR2: PRHDT and FYEKMQ (reference sequence). CDR3 region: CASSPDRDGNEQFF. For the CDR3, the DNA is TGTGCCAGCAGCCCGGACAGGGATGGCAATGAGCAGTTCTTC.